Following are 31 T cell receptor beta chains from one sample sequenced in a study of CD8+ T cells in alopecia areata. Extracted RNA was reverse transcribed, and the resulting cDNA served as sequencing template. Profiled with immunoSEQ multiplex PCR; TCRdb holds only in-frame clones, not every one. The repertoire holds around 210,000 clones, with less than 65% as singletons. Specified treatment: oral pan-JAK inhibitor, 5-10 mg twice daily. This specimen was CD4+ T cells sorted from blood, taken at week 4, from a patient treated with tofacitinib. Source of these receptors: a human donor with alopecia areata.

The chain uses TRBV15 and TRBJ2-2; D not certain. The CDR3 sequence is 14 residues long. Per germline, CDR1 LNHNV and CDR2 YYDKDF (reference sequence). V was pared by 0 bases and J by 7 bases, with 9 bases between. The CDR3 here is CATSRDLKGGELFF. The CDR3 region has the DNA TGTGCCACCAGCAGAGATCTTAAGGGCGGGGAGCTGTTTTTT. Complete variable domain (other parts from reference TRBV15 and TRBJ2-2): DAMVIQNPRYQVTQFGKPVTLSCSQTLNHNVMYWYQQKSSQAPKLLFHYYDKDFNNEADTPDNFQSRRPNTSFCFLDIRSPGLGDTAMYLCATSRDLKGGELFFGEGSRLTVL.

The chain couples TRBV9 to TRBJ1-5, with D perhaps matching TRBD1 (5 bases). Germline CDR1 SGDLS, CDR2 YYNGEE. Between the trimmed V and J ends, which lost 10 bases and 5 bases, there was a span of 10 bases. The CDR3 covers 11 residues. CDR3 sequence (DNA): TGTGCCGGTCGAGGGGATCAGCCCCAGCATTTT. Protein: CAGRGDQPQHF.

This rearrangement joins TRBV27 to TRBJ1-1, with no clear D. Trimming stripped 5 bases from V and 3 bases from J, with 13 bases between. The CDR3 is made up of 14 amino acids. Germline V gene lookup returns CDR1 MNHEY and CDR2 SMNVEV (reference sequence). The CDR3: CASSDKRWDTEAFF. Written as DNA, the CDR3 is TGTGCCAGCAGTGACAAACGGTGGGACACTGAAGCTTTCTTT.

This sequence joins TRBV7-9 and TRBJ2-7, with a possible D match to TRBD1 (6 bases). Per the germline V gene, CDR1 is SEHNR and CDR2 is FQNEAQ (reference sequence). The length of the CDR3 is 13 residues. Trimming removed 2 bases at V and 5 bases at J, with 10 bases between. CDR3 nucleotide sequence: TGTGCCAGCAGCTTAATGAAGGGGGACGAGCAGTACTTC. Protein sequence: CASSLMKGDEQYF. The whole variable domain, remainder taken from reference TRBV7-9 and TRBJ2-7, is DTGVSQNPRHKITKRGQNVTFRCDPISEHNRLYWYRQTLGQGPEFLTYFQNEAQLEKSRLLSDRFSAERPKGSFSTLEIQRTEQGDSAMYLCASSLMKGDEQYFGPGTRLTVT.

On this clone: Other nucleotide sequences in the sample specify the same CDR3. The chain uses TRBV10-3 and TRBJ2-5; no reliable D call. The CDR3 is 12 residues long. CDR1 ENHRY and CDR2 SYGVKD come from the germline V gene. V shed 0 bases and J shed 3 bases, with 2 bases lying between them. In DNA form, the CDR3 reads TGTGCCATCAGTGAGTCCAAAGAGACCCAGTACTTC. Translating it yields CAISESKETQYF.

V and J are TRBV29-1 and TRBJ1-1; no firm D call. Trimming removed 5 bases from V and 0 bases from J, with 10 bases in between. CDR3 size: 13 residues. Per the germline V gene, CDR1 is SQVTM and CDR2 is ANQGSEA. The CDR3 coding sequence is TGCAGCGTTTTCGTACAGTTGAACACTGAAGCTTTCTTT. Protein: CSVFVQLNTEAFF. Looking up the rest from reference TRBV29-1 and TRBJ1-1 gives the full variable domain: SAVISQKPSRDICQRGTSLTIQCQVDSQVTMMFWYRQQPGQSLTLIATANQGSEATYESGFVIDKFPISRPNLTFSTLTVSNMSPEDSSIYLCSVFVQLNTEAFFGQGTRLTVV.

This clone has a handful of counts. Within the sample, other DNA sequences also encode this same CDR3. V gene TRBV7-2 combines with J gene TRBJ2-1; D remains unclear. This CDR3 comprises 13 residues. V lost 5 bases and J lost 3, with 8 bases in between. Germline CDR1 and CDR2: SGHTA and FQGNSA. The CDR3 spells CASSPGSYNEQFF. For the CDR3, the DNA is TGTGCCAGCAGCCCCGGAAGCTACAATGAGCAGTTCTTC. Together with reference TRBV7-2 and TRBJ2-1, the CDR3 gives the full variable domain: GAGVSQSPSNKVTEKGKDVELRCDPISGHTALYWYRQSLGQGLEFLIYFQGNSAPDKSGLPSDRFSAERTGGSVSTLTIQRTQQEDSAVYLCASSPGSYNEQFFGPGTRLTVL.

The chain has TRBV6-5 and TRBJ2-3; tentative D call: TRBD1 (6 bases). The germline V and J ends were trimmed by 6 bases and 11 bases, with 15 bases remaining between them. The CDR3 is 12 amino acids. In germline, CDR1 is MNHEY, CDR2 SVGAGI. The CDR3 nucleotides read TGTGCCAGCAGGACGGTGGACAGAAAGCAGTATTTT. Residues: CASRTVDRKQYF.

The sample holds a few counts of this clone. The chain recombines TRBV28 with TRBJ2-7, with D maybe TRBD1 (5 bases). V shed 4 bases and J shed 3 bases, with 10 bases lying between them. In germline, CDR1 is MDHEN, CDR2 SYDVKM. The CDR3 length is 13 residues. CDR3 DNA sequence: TGTGCCAGCAGTTGGGGCCAAGACTACGAGCAGTACTTC. Protein product: CASSWGQDYEQYF.

J is TRBJ1-4 and V is TRBV9, with 11 bases matching TRBD1. After removal of 4 bases from V and 7 bases from J, the junction contained 6 bases not matched to a gene. The CDR3 sequence is 15 residues long. Germline CDR1 is SGDLS and CDR2 is YYNGEE. CDR3: CASSFGQGASEKLFF. In nucleotides, the CDR3 is TGTGCCAGCAGCTTCGGACAGGGGGCGAGTGAAAAACTGTTTTTT.

CDR3 in DNA: TGCGCCAGCAGCCCAAGCGGGGGCACAGATACGCAGTATTTT. Protein: CASSPSGGTDTQYF. V and J are TRBV4-3 and TRBJ2-3; 7 bases fit TRBD2. Germline CDR1 reads LGHNA; CDR2 reads YSLEER. Germline trimming cut 4 bases from V and 1 base from J; bases unmatched to any gene: 2. The CDR3 loop spans 14 amino acids.

The rearrangement links TRBV7-8 to TRBJ1-4; tentatively, D is TRBD1 (5 bases). Germline V gene data show CDR1 as SGHVS and CDR2 as FQNEAQ. Trimming took 6 bases from V and 5 from J, leaving 13 bases between them. CDR3 length equals 14 residues. Here the CDR3 reads CASSQQETNEKLFF. Written as DNA, the CDR3 is TGTGCCAGCAGTCAACAGGAGACAAATGAAAAACTGTTTTTT.

The chain recombines TRBV7-2 with TRBJ2-1; unclear D gene. The V and J ends lost 8 bases and 5 bases respectively, with 16 bases between them. The CDR3 consists of 14 residues. CDR1 and CDR2 (germline): SGHTA, FQGNSA. CDR3 DNA: TGTGCCAGCCATTCCCGGGCCCTGCACAATGAGCAGTTCTTC. Its translation is CASHSRALHNEQFF.

The chain recombines TRBV5-4 with TRBJ1-5; TRBD1 matches at 11 bases. This CDR3 has 16 amino acids. The V gene end was trimmed by 3 bases and the J gene end by 5 bases; junction bases not matched to a gene: 7. The germline V gene has CDR1 SGHNT and CDR2 YYREEE (reference sequence). The DNA of the CDR3 is TGTGCCAGCAGCTCCGGGACAGGGGGTTCAGATCAGCCCCAGCATTTT. This sequence encodes CASSSGTGGSDQPQHF.

The genes are TRBV30 and TRBJ1-1; D not certain. Trimming removed 3 bases from V and 1 base from J, with 9 bases in between. Germline CDR1 and CDR2: GTSNPN and SVGIG (reference sequence). This CDR3 comprises 13 residues. Here the CDR3 reads CAWSHDPNTEAFF. The CDR3 DNA reads TGTGCCTGGAGCCACGACCCGAACACTGAAGCTTTCTTT.

This sequence joins TRBV7-8 and TRBJ2-1, with 8 bases lining up with TRBD2. The germline CDR1 and CDR2 sequences are SGHVS and FQNEAQ. The CDR3 is 17 residues long. V shed 6 bases and J 3 bases; nucleotides not matched to a gene: 13. The CDR3 DNA reads as TGTGCCAGCAGTCCAAGTACGGGGGGGCTGGACTACAATGAGCAGTTCTTC. This encodes CASSPSTGGLDYNEQFF.

The chain links TRBV7-9 to TRBJ2-3; D gene uncertain. V lost 1 base, J lost 5 bases, and 10 bases lay in between. Germline loops: CDR1 SEHNR, CDR2 FQNEAQ (reference sequence). The CDR3 is made up of 14 amino acids. Here the CDR3 DNA reads TGTGCCAGCAGCTTAGTAGGGTCCAGAGATACGCAGTATTTT. It yields the protein CASSLVGSRDTQYF.

This clone was found a few times. The J gene is TRBJ1-1, the V gene TRBV29-1; no firm D call. Germline-derived CDR1 and CDR2 are SQVTM and ANQGSEA. The ends were cut back, 3 bases at V and 0 bases at J, with 14 bases in the middle. CDR3 length: 15 amino acids. This CDR3 is CSVDRQLSMNTEAFF. The CDR3 DNA is TGCAGCGTTGACAGGCAGTTAAGCATGAACACTGAAGCTTTCTTT.

The gene calls are TRBV14 and TRBJ2-1; D gene uncertain. V was cut by 4 bases and J by 0 bases, with 10 bases left in between. CDR1 SGHDN and CDR2 FVKESK come from the germline V gene. The CDR3 has 15 residues. The CDR3: CASSLQLTSYNEQFF. The CDR3 nucleotides are TGTGCCAGCAGCCTACAGCTTACCTCCTACAATGAGCAGTTCTTC.

This clone turned up a few times. The chain carries TRBV30 and TRBJ1-2; no clear D gene. Per germline, CDR1 GTSNPN and CDR2 SVGIG (reference sequence). This CDR3 is 12 amino acids long. V lost 4 bases and J 7 bases, leaving 13 bases between the germline ends. The CDR3 DNA reads as TGTGCCTGGAAGCCCCTGGGTGGTGGCTACACCTTC. This translates into CAWKPLGGGYTF.

CDR3 sequence reads: CAWQRQGNQPQHF. CDR3 nucleotides: TGTGCCTGGCAACGACAGGGGAATCAGCCCCAGCATTTT. The chain recombines TRBV30 with TRBJ1-5; 8 bases agree with TRBD1. CDR1 and CDR2 (germline): GTSNPN, SVGIG (reference sequence). CDR3 length: 13 amino acids. V lost 5 bases, J lost 4 bases, and 4 bases stayed unmatched.

This chain uses TRBV4-1 with TRBJ2-2, with TRBD1 as a possible D gene (5 bases). The CDR3 covers 16 residues. V lost 7 bases and J 3 bases, leaving 18 bases between the germline ends. Germline V CDR1 and CDR2: MGHRA, YSYEKL. CDR3 sequence: CASTNLRGVDTGELFF. The CDR3 region has the DNA TGCGCCAGCACCAACTTAAGGGGCGTGGACACCGGGGAGCTGTTTTTT.

The chain combines TRBV2 with TRBJ2-3; D is perhaps TRBD2 (5 bases). Germline CDR1 and CDR2: SNHLY and FYNNEI. V was clipped by 6 bases and J by 2 bases, with 9 bases between them. The CDR3 is 13 residues long. In DNA form, the CDR3 reads TGTGCCAGCAGGCTAGGACTCACAGATACGCAGTATTTT. Its protein is CASRLGLTDTQYF. Complete variable domain (other parts from reference TRBV2 and TRBJ2-3): EPEVTQTPSHQVTQMGQEVILRCVPISNHLYFYWYRQILGQKVEFLVSFYNNEISEKSEIFDDQFSVERPDGSNFTLKIRSTKLEDSAMYFCASRLGLTDTQYFGPGTRLTVL.

This rearrangement joins TRBV29-1 to TRBJ1-1; D unresolved. CDR1 and CDR2 (germline): SQVTM, ANQGSEA. Trimming cost V 3 bases and J 0 bases, with 8 bases left between them. The length of the CDR3 is 13 residues. CDR3 region: CSVETNMNTEAFF. The CDR3 DNA follows: TGCAGCGTTGAGACAAACATGAACACTGAAGCTTTCTTT.

There are a few counts of this clone. V gene TRBV2 combines with J gene TRBJ1-1; D unclear. The germline gives CDR1 SNHLY, CDR2 FYNNEI. This CDR3 comprises 13 residues. The V gene lost 7 bases and the J gene lost 4 bases, with 13 bases spanning the gap. The CDR3 protein is CASTTNWGTEAFF. CDR3 DNA: TGTGCCAGCACCACAAATTGGGGCACTGAAGCTTTCTTT. Filled out from reference TRBV2 and TRBJ1-1, the complete variable domain reads EPEVTQTPSHQVTQMGQEVILRCVPISNHLYFYWYRQILGQKVEFLVSFYNNEISEKSEIFDDQFSVERPDGSNFTLKIRSTKLEDSAMYFCASTTNWGTEAFFGQGTRLTVV.

A note on this clone: This same CDR3 is encoded by further DNA sequences in the sample. The chain couples TRBV2 to TRBJ2-3; 13 bases are shared with TRBD2. The V segment lost 5 bases and the J segment 3 bases; nucleotides outside the gene matches: 2. The CDR3 consists of 15 residues. From germline, CDR1 is SNHLY and CDR2 FYNNEI. In nucleotides, the CDR3 is TGTGCCAGCAGTAGGACTAGCGGGGGAACAGATACGCAGTATTTT. This translates into CASSRTSGGTDTQYF.

The table lists this clone with a few counts. The rearrangement uses TRBV15 and TRBJ2-7; D uncertain. CDR1 is LNHNV and CDR2 is YYDKDF in the germline V gene (reference sequence). The V gene lost 3 bases and the J gene lost 7 bases, with 10 bases spanning the gap. The CDR3 is 12 residues long. This CDR3 reads CATSRLRQEQYF. The CDR3 DNA reads as TGTGCCACCAGCAGGTTAAGGCAGGAGCAGTACTTC.

The genes are TRBV7-2 and TRBJ2-5, with D hard to call. V was pared by 5 bases and J by 5 bases, with 9 bases between. Germline V CDR1 and CDR2: SGHTA, FQGNSA. The CDR3 consists of 12 residues. CDR3 protein: CASSKHSETQYF. The CDR3 bases are TGTGCCAGCAGCAAACATAGCGAGACCCAGTACTTC.

This chain links TRBV30 with TRBJ1-4; D is unresolved. This CDR3 has 16 amino acids. Trimming stripped 0 bases from V and 4 bases from J, with 15 bases between. Looked up from germline, CDR1 is GTSNPN and CDR2 is SVGIG (reference sequence). CDR3 region: CAWSVNRHGVNEKLFF. CDR3 bases: TGTGCCTGGAGTGTAAATCGGCATGGGGTTAATGAAAAACTGTTTTTT.

The rearrangement links TRBV18 to TRBJ2-1; TRBD2 might be the D (5 bases). Germline CDR1 and CDR2: KGHSH and LQKENI. The CDR3 has 17 residues. Between the trimmed V and J ends, which lost 6 bases and 5 bases, there was a span of 23 bases. Written as DNA, the CDR3 is TGTGCCAGCTCCCCTAATAGGACCCCCGAGGGAGACAATGAGCAGTTCTTC. Amino acid sequence: CASSPNRTPEGDNEQFF.

The gene calls are TRBV7-2 and TRBJ2-5; TRBD2 matches at 12 bases. Per the germline V gene, CDR1 is SGHTA and CDR2 is FQGNSA. Germline trimming cut 2 bases from V and 4 bases from J; bases unmatched to any gene: 5. This CDR3 region has 16 residues. CDR3 DNA: TGTGCCAGCAGCTTATCCCTAGCGGGGGGGACAGAGACCCAGTACTTC. Protein sequence: CASSLSLAGGTETQYF.